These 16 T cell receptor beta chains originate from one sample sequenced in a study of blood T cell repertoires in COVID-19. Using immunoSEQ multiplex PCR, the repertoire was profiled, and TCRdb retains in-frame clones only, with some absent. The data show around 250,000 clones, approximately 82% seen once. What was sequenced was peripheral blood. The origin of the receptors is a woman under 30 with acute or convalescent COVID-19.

CDR3 sequence reads: CASSHTLNTEAFF. The CDR3 DNA reads TGTGCCAGCAGTCATACATTGAACACTGAAGCTTTCTTT. The rearrangement links TRBV6-5 to TRBJ1-1; D gene uncertain. The V end lost 5 bases, the J end lost 0 bases, and 7 bases lay between the germline ends. The germline CDR1 and CDR2 sequences are MNHEY and SVGAGI. The CDR3 runs 13 residues.

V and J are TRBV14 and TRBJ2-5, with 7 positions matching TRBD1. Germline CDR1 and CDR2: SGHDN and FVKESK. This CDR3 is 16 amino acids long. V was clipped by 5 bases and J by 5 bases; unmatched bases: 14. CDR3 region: CASSASAHRGQETQYF. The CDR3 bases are TGTGCCAGCAGCGCAAGCGCCCACAGGGGTCAGGAGACCCAGTACTTC.

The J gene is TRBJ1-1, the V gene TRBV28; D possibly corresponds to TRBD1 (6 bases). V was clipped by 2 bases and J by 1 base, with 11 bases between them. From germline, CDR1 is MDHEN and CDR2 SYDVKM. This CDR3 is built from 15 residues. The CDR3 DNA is TGTGCCAGCAGTTTAAGGGGGGGCGCGAACACTGAAGCTTTCTTT. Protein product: CASSLRGGANTEAFF. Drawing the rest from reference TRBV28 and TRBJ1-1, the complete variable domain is DVKVTQSSRYLVKRTGEKVFLECVQDMDHENMFWYRQDPGLGLRLIYFSYDVKMKEKGDIPEGYSVSREKKERFSLILESASTNQTSMYLCASSLRGGANTEAFFGQGTRLTVV.

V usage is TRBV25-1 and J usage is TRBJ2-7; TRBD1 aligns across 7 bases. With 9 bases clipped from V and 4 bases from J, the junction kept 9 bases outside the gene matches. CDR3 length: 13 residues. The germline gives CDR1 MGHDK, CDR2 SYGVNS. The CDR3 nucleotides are TGTGCCAGTACCGGGACAGAATTGTACGAGCAGTACTTC. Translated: CASTGTELYEQYF.

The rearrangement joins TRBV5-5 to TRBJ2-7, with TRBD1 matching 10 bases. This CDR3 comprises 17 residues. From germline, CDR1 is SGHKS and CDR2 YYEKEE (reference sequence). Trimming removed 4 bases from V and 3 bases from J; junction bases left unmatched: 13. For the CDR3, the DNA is TGTGCCAGCAGCCCCGGACAGGGGGAACCCTCCTTCTACGAGCAGTACTTC. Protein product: CASSPGQGEPSFYEQYF. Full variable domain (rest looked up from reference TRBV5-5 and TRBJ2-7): DAGVTQSPTHLIKTRGQQVTLRCSPISGHKSVSWYQQVLGQGPQFIFQYYEKEERGRGNFPDRFSARQFPNYSSELNVNALLLGDSALYLCASSPGQGEPSFYEQYFGPGTRLTVT.

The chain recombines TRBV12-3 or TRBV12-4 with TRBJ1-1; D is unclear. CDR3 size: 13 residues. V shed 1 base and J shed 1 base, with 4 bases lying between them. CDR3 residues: CASSLGENTEAFF. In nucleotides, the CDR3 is TGTGCCAGCAGTTTAGGAGAGAACACTGAAGCTTTCTTT.

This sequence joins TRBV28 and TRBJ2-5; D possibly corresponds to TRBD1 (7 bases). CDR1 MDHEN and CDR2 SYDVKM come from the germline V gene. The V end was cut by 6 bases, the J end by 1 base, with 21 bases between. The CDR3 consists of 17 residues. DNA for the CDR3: TGTGCCAGCAGCCCACCCCCTCGACAGGGAGGCCAAGAGACCCAGTACTTC. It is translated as CASSPPPRQGGQETQYF.

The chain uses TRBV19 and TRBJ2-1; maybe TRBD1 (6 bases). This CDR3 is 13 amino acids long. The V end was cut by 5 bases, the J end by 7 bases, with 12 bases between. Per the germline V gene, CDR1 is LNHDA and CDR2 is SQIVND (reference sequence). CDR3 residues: CASSEGDRNEQFF. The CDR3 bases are TGTGCCAGTAGTGAGGGGGATCGGAATGAGCAGTTCTTC.

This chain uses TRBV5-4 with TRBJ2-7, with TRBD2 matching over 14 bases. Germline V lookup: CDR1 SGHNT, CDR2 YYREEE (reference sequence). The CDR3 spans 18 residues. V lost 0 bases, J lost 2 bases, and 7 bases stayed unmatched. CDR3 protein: CASSLVFGTSGSPYEQYF. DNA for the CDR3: TGTGCCAGCAGCTTGGTTTTTGGGACTAGCGGGAGCCCCTACGAGCAGTACTTC.

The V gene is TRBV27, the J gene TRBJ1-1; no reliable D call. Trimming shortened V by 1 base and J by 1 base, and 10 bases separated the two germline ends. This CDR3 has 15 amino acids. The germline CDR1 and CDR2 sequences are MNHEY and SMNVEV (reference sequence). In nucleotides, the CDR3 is TGTGCCAGCAGTTTATATTTTCCACAGAACACTGAAGCTTTCTTT. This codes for CASSLYFPQNTEAFF.

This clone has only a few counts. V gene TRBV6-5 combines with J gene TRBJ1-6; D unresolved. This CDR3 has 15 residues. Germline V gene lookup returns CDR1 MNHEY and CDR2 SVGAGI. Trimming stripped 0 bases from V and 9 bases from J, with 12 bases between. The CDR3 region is CASSYSPMFGSPLHF. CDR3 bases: TGTGCCAGCAGTTACTCGCCGATGTTCGGTTCACCCCTCCACTTT.

CDR3 residues: CSASRTYNEQFF. CDR3 DNA: TGCAGTGCTAGTCGAACTTACAATGAGCAGTTCTTC. V usage is TRBV20-1 and J usage is TRBJ2-1, with unresolved D. V was shortened by 3 bases and J by 4 bases, with 7 bases between the two germline ends. This CDR3 has 12 residues. Germline CDR1 and CDR2: DFQATT and SNEGSKA (reference sequence).

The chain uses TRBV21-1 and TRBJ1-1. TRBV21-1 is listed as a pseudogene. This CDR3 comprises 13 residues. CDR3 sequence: CASKGGLNTEAFF. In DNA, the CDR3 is TGTGCCAGCAAAGGCGGATTGAACACTGAAGCTTTCTTT.

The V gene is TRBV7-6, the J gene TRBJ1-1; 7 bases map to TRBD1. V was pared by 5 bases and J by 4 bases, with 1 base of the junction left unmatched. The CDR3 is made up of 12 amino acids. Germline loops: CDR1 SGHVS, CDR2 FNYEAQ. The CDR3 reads CASSPGGTEAFF. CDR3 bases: TGTGCCAGCAGCCCAGGGGGCACTGAAGCTTTCTTT.

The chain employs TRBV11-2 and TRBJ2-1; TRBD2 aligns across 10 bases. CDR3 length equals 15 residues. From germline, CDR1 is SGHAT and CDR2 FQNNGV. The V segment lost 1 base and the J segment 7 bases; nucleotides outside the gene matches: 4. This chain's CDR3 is CASSLAGLAWNEQFF. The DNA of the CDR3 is TGTGCCAGCAGCTTAGCGGGACTAGCGTGGAATGAGCAGTTCTTC.

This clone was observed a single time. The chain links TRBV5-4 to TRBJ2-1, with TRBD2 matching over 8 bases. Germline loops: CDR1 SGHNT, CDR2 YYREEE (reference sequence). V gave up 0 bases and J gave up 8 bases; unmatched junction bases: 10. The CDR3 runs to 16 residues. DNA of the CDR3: TGTGCCAGCAGCTTGGGGTGGGGGACTAGGAATGATGAGCAGTTCTTC. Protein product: CASSLGWGTRNDEQFF.